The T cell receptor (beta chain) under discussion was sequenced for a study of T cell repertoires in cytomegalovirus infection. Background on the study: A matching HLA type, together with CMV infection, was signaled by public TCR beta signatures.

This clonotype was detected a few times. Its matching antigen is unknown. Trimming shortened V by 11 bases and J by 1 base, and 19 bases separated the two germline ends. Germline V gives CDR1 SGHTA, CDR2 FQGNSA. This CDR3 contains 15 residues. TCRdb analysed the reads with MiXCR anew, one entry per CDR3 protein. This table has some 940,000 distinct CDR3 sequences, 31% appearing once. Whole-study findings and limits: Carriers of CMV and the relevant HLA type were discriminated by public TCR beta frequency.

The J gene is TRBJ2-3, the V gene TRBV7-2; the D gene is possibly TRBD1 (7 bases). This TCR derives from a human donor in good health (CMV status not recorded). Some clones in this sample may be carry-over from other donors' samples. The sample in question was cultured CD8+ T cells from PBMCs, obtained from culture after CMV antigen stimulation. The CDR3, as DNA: TGTGCCTCTCGAAGGGGGCGGGGTCGCACAGATACGCAGTATTTT. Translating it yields CASRRGRGRTDTQYF.